A single sample gave rise to the 12 T cell receptor beta chains below, sequenced in a study of blood T cell repertoires in COVID-19. Data came from immunoSEQ multiplex PCR; TCRdb stores just in-frame clones and leaves some out. The profile covers fewer than 250,000 clones, with about 83% appearing a single time and roughly 4% taken by the ten largest. The sequencing sample was made of peripheral blood. All receptors come from a man aged 45 to 65 with acute or convalescent COVID-19.

The chain carries TRBV29-1 and TRBJ2-7; 9 nucleotides match TRBD1. The CDR3 consists of 15 residues. Germline V gives CDR1 SQVTM, CDR2 ANQGSEA. V lost 7 bases and J lost 2; bases outside the gene matches: 12. The CDR3 DNA is TGCAGCGCCCTAAGAGGGACAGGGAGTCCCTACGAGCAGTACTTC. This codes for CSALRGTGSPYEQYF.

This chain uses TRBV3-1 (or the pseudogene TRBV3-2) with TRBJ2-1; 8 positions match TRBD2. V was clipped by 4 bases and J by 8 bases; unmatched bases: 7. The CDR3 is 14 residues long. Per germline, CDR1 LGHDT and CDR2 YNNKEL (reference sequence). The CDR3 here is CASSLGTLADEQFF. CDR3 coding DNA: TGTGCCAGCAGCCTAGGGACACTAGCGGATGAGCAGTTCTTC.

This chain connects TRBV4-1 to TRBJ1-1, with 9 bases aligning to TRBD1. The CDR3 loop spans 15 amino acids. The V segment lost 4 bases and the J segment 4 bases; nucleotides outside the gene matches: 7. CDR1 and CDR2 from the germline V gene are MGHRA and YSYEKL. The CDR3 sequence: CASSPRDREPTEAFF. The CDR3 DNA reads as TGCGCCAGCAGCCCCCGGGACAGGGAGCCCACTGAAGCTTTCTTT.

This clone appeared once. This chain uses TRBV6-1 with TRBJ1-1; D gene uncertain. The germline V gene has CDR1 MNHNS and CDR2 SASEGT. This CDR3 has 14 residues. The V end was cut by 5 bases, the J end by 1 base, with 11 bases between. The CDR3 nucleotides are TGTGCCAGCAGTCCCCCGGGGAGGAACACTGAAGCTTTCTTT. It codes for CASSPPGRNTEAFF.

The chain is built from TRBV18 and TRBJ2-7; TRBD1 matches at 9 bases. The V gene's germline CDR1 is KGHSH and CDR2 LQKENI. Trimming at V came to 3 bases and at J to 0 bases, leaving 6 bases not matched to a gene. This CDR3 region has 16 residues. CDR3 protein: CASSPRQGEGSYEQYF. In nucleotides, the CDR3 is TGTGCCAGCTCACCGAGACAGGGGGAGGGCTCCTACGAGCAGTACTTC.

This clone was found once. The chain employs TRBV14 and TRBJ2-5; perhaps TRBD1 as D (6 bases). Germline loops: CDR1 SGHDN, CDR2 FVKESK. The CDR3 runs 15 residues. V lost 1 base to trimming and J lost 1 base, with 10 bases between them. The DNA of the CDR3 is TGTGCCAGCAGCCAAGTGCTAGGGGGCCAAGAGACCCAGTACTTC. It codes for CASSQVLGGQETQYF.

This clone was counted a single time. J is TRBJ1-1 and V is TRBV30; D is ambiguous. This CDR3 is built from 12 residues. CDR1 and CDR2 (germline): GTSNPN, SVGIG (reference sequence). V was trimmed by 3 bases and J by 1 base, leaving 6 bases between them. CDR3 nucleotide sequence: TGTGCCTGGAGGGGAGAGAACACTGAAGCTTTCTTT. Amino acid sequence: CAWRGENTEAFF.

The chain employs TRBV6-6 and TRBJ1-5; D possibly corresponds to TRBD1 (6 bases). CDR3 length: 14 residues. The germline CDR1 and CDR2 sequences are MNHNY and SVGAGI (reference sequence). V gave up 6 bases and J gave up 5 bases, with 14 bases separating them. This chain's CDR3 is CASSQTGIDQPQHF. For the CDR3, the DNA is TGTGCCAGCAGCCAAACAGGGATCGATCAGCCCCAGCATTTT.

This chain joins TRBV6-5 and TRBJ1-6, with 7 bases aligning to TRBD1. The CDR3 contains 13 residues. Per the germline V gene, CDR1 is MNHEY and CDR2 is SVGAGI. V lost 6 bases and J lost 9; bases outside the gene matches: 5. CDR3 DNA: TGTGCCAGCAGGACAGGGCTTGCTTCACCCCTCCACTTT. Its translation: CASRTGLASPLHF.

This CDR3 is CASSLRQGSSGNTIYF. CDR3 DNA sequence: TGTGCCAGCAGCTTGAGACAGGGGAGCTCTGGAAACACCATATATTTT. The chain employs TRBV5-5 and TRBJ1-3; 8 bases agree with TRBD1. V gave up 1 base and J gave up 0 bases; unmatched junction bases: 3. The germline CDR1 and CDR2 sequences are SGHKS and YYEKEE (reference sequence). The CDR3 runs to 16 residues.

This chain links TRBV5-1 with TRBJ2-7, with D possibly TRBD2 on 6 matching bases. Germline CDR1 SGHRS, CDR2 YFSETQ. The CDR3 has 16 residues. The V end was cut by 7 bases, the J end by 2 bases, with 22 bases between. For the CDR3, the DNA is TGCGCCAGCGGTAGCGCTCCTCGGGAGTCTCCCTACGAGCAGTACTTC. It yields the protein CASGSAPRESPYEQYF.

Only one count was recorded for this clone. This chain joins TRBV19 and TRBJ2-5, with 8 bases aligning to TRBD1. Unmatched junction bases numbered 3, after V lost 4 bases and J lost 2 bases. Germline V CDR1 and CDR2: LNHDA, SQIVND (reference sequence). CDR3 size: 14 residues. CDR3 sequence (DNA): TGTGCCAGTAGTACAACAGGGGGACAAGAGACCCAGTACTTC. It specifies CASSTTGGQETQYF. Combining the CDR3 with reference TRBV19 and TRBJ2-5 gives the whole variable domain DGGITQSPKYLFRKEGQNVTLSCEQNLNHDAMYWYRQDPGQGLRLIYYSQIVNDFQKGDIAEGYSVSREKKESFPLTVTSAQKNPTAFYLCASSTTGGQETQYFGPGTRLLVL.